These 7 T cell receptor beta chains came from one sample sequenced in a study of cytomegalovirus exposure and HLA in healthy donors. Primers: 60 Vbeta forward and 13 Jbeta reverse. Sequencing used immunoSEQ multiplex PCR; TCRdb keeps in-frame clones, though not all of them. The sample holds about 160,000 clones, about 71% seen once. The sequencing sample was made of PBMCs. These receptors originate from a woman aged 25 to 39 in good health and CMV-seronegative.

In this sample, this clone turned up a few times. V and J are TRBV5-4 and TRBJ2-1, with a weak D call TRBD1 (6 bases). The CDR3 loop spans 12 amino acids. The V gene's germline CDR1 is SGHNT and CDR2 YYREEE (reference sequence). Between the trimmed V and J ends, which lost 3 bases and 6 bases, there was a span of 7 bases. CDR3 nucleotide sequence: TGTGCCAGCAGCTCCAGGGGCAATGAGCAGTTCTTC. Protein sequence: CASSSRGNEQFF.

The V call is TRBV28, the J call TRBJ2-5; 8 bases are shared with TRBD1. After removal of 8 bases from V and 7 bases from J, the junction contained 15 bases not matched to a gene. Germline CDR1 MDHEN, CDR2 SYDVKM. CDR3 length: 15 residues. The CDR3 protein is CASHGGTGLMGTQYF. CDR3 DNA: TGTGCCAGCCACGGCGGGACAGGCTTAATGGGGACCCAGTACTTC. The full variable domain, its missing parts supplied by reference TRBV28 and TRBJ2-5, is DVKVTQSSRYLVKRTGEKVFLECVQDMDHENMFWYRQDPGLGLRLIYFSYDVKMKEKGDIPEGYSVSREKKERFSLILESASTNQTSMYLCASHGGTGLMGTQYFGPGTRLLVL.

The rearrangement joins TRBV28 to TRBJ2-3, with D maybe TRBD1 (5 bases). Germline V gene data show CDR1 as MDHEN and CDR2 as SYDVKM. The CDR3 consists of 16 residues. Trimming cost V 2 bases and J 3 bases, with 15 bases left between them. CDR3 sequence (DNA): TGTGCCAGCAGTTTAGGAGTGGGGCCAGCTACAGATACGCAGTATTTT. This translates into CASSLGVGPATDTQYF.

The chain is built from TRBV18 and TRBJ1-1; 7 bases fit TRBD1. J was trimmed by 0 bases and V by 4 bases; bases with no gene match: 11. CDR1 and CDR2 (germline): KGHSH, LQKENI. CDR3 length equals 17 residues. Here the CDR3 reads CASSLLSLTGMNTEAFF. In nucleotides, the CDR3 is TGTGCCAGCTCACTCCTTTCTTTGACAGGGATGAACACTGAAGCTTTCTTT.

In its sample, this clone was seen once. The rearrangement joins TRBV10-3 to TRBJ2-4, with 8 nucleotides matching TRBD1. Germline CDR1 ENHRY, CDR2 SYGVKD. The CDR3 sequence is 17 residues long. V trimming: 3 bases; J trimming: 1 base; junction bases outside the gene matches: 8. In nucleotides, the CDR3 is TGTGCCATCAGTGAACGGACAGGGACGATTGCCAAAAACATTCAGTACTTC. It codes for CAISERTGTIAKNIQYF.

The rearrangement uses TRBV5-6 and TRBJ2-1; TRBD2 matches 11 bases. CDR1 SGHDT and CDR2 YYEEEE come from the germline V gene. The V and J ends lost 5 bases and 6 bases, in that order; junction bases with no gene match: 7. CDR3 size: 15 residues. As DNA, the CDR3 is TGTGCCAGCAGTTACGGACTAGCGGGTTCCAATGAGCAGTTCTTC. Amino acids: CASSYGLAGSNEQFF.

The chain is built from TRBV19 and TRBJ1-4; possible D gene TRBD1, 6 bases. The germline V gene has CDR1 LNHDA and CDR2 SQIVND (reference sequence). V was shortened by 4 bases and J by 8 bases, with 14 bases between the two germline ends. The CDR3 is 14 residues long. CDR3 loop: CASSKQGWYEKLFF. CDR3 bases: TGTGCCAGTAGTAAACAGGGATGGTACGAAAAACTGTTTTTT.